This TCR beta chain was observed in a study of blood T cell repertoires in COVID-19. Study-level background: Sites across the United States, Italy and Spain contributed samples from acute and convalescent COVID-19. From T cells, B-cell-depleted T cells, or PBMCs came the material, which was cDNA or gDNA.

Germline V lookup: CDR1 SGHDT, CDR2 YYEEEE. The V end lost 2 bases, the J end lost 3 bases, and 11 bases lay between the germline ends. The CDR3 is 14 amino acids. In the authors' workflow: Estimated nucleated cell counts came from reference gene primer amplification. Produced via immunoSEQ multiplex PCR; TCRdb's table is partial and in-frame only. That table furnishes V, J and clone size, whereas the DNA furnished D and trimming. Counted here are about 280,000 clones, roughly nine tenths occurring once; the ten biggest clones make up roughly 8%. Sequences were obtained from peripheral blood. The receptor was derived from a middle-aged man with active or convalescent COVID-19. This chain joins TRBV5-6 and TRBJ1-2; perhaps TRBD1 as D (5 bases). The DNA for the CDR3 is TGTGCCAGCAGCTTAAACAGGTTTTACTATGGCTACACCTTC. Translated, it gives CASSLNRFYYGYTF. Supplemented by reference TRBV5-6 and TRBJ1-2, the full variable domain reads DAGVTQSPTHLIKTRGQQVTLRCSPKSGHDTVSWYQQALGQGPQFIFQYYEEEERQRGNFPDRFSGHQFPNYSSELNVNALLLGDSALYLCASSLNRFYYGYTFGSGTRLTVV.